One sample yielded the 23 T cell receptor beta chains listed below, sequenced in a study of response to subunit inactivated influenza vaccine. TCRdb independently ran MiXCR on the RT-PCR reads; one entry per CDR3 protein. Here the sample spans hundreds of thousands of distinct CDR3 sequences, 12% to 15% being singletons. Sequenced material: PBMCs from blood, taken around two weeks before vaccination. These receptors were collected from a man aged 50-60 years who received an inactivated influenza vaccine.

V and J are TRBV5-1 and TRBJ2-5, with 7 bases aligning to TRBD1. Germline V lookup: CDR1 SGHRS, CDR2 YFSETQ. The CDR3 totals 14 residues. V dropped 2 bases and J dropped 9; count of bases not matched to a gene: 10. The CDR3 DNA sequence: TGCGCCAGCAGCTTCGAGGGGGCCTCATCGGCCCAGTACTTC. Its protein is CASSFEGASSAQYF. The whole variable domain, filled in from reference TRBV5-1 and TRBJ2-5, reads KAGVTQTPRYLIKTRGQQVTLSCSPISGHRSVSWYQQTPGQGLQFLFEYFSETQRNKGNFPGRFSGRQFSNSRSEMNVSTLELGDSALYLCASSFEGASSAQYFGPGTRLLVL.

The CDR3 bases are TGTGCCAGCAGTTTATTCCCCCGACAGGGGGTGTGGGACAATGAGCAGTTCTTC. It is translated as CASSLFPRQGVWDNEQFF. This chain connects TRBV28 to TRBJ2-1, with 9 bases matching TRBD1. This CDR3 is built from 18 residues. Losses at the gene ends were 1 base for V and 5 bases for J; bases not matched to a gene: 12. From germline, CDR1 is MDHEN and CDR2 SYDVKM.

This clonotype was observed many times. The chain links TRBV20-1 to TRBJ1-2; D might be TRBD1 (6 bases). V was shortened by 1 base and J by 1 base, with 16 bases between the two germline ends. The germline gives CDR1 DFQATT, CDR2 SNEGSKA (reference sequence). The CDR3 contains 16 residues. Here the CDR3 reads CSARVGQSLINYGYTF. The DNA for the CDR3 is TGCAGTGCTAGAGTTGGACAGTCCCTGATTAACTATGGCTACACCTTC.

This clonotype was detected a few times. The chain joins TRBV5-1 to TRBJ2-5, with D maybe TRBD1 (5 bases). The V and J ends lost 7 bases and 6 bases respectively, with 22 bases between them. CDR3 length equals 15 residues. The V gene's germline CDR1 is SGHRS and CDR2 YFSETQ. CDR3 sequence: CASEQETGPGQTQYF. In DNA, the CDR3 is TGCGCCAGCGAGCAGGAAACTGGGCCAGGGCAGACCCAGTACTTC. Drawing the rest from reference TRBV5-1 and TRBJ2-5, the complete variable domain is KAGVTQTPRYLIKTRGQQVTLSCSPISGHRSVSWYQQTPGQGLQFLFEYFSETQRNKGNFPGRFSGRQFSNSRSEMNVSTLELGDSALYLCASEQETGPGQTQYFGPGTRLLVL.

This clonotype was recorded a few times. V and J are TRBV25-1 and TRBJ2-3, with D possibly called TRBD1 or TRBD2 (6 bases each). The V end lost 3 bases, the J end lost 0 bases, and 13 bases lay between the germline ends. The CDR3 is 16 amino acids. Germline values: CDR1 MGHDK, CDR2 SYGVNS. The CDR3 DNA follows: TGTGCCAGCAGTGATCAAACAGGGAGGAGCACAGATACGCAGTATTTT. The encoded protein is CASSDQTGRSTDTQYF.

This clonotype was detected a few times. This CDR3 reads CASGPLGLADNTGELFF. The CDR3 nucleotides are TGTGCTAGTGGTCCTCTGGGACTAGCGGATAACACCGGGGAGCTGTTTTTT. The J gene is TRBJ2-2, the V gene TRBV12-5; the match to TRBD2 covers 11 bases. The CDR3 covers 17 residues. Trimming removed 5 bases from V and 2 bases from J; junction bases left unmatched: 7. The germline CDR1 and CDR2 sequences are LGHNT and FRNRAP. The full variable domain, completed using reference TRBV12-5 and TRBJ2-2, is DARVTQTPRHKVTEMGQEVTMRCQPILGHNTVFWYRQTMMQGLELLAYFRNRAPLDDSGMPKDRFSAEMPDATLATLKIQPSEPRDSAVYFCASGPLGLADNTGELFFGEGSRLTVL.

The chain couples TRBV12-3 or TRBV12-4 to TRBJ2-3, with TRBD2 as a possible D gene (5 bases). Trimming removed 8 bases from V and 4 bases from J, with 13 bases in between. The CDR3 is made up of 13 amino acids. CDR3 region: CASDSALSDTQYF. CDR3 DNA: TGTGCCAGCGATAGCGCGTTGTCAGATACGCAGTATTTT.

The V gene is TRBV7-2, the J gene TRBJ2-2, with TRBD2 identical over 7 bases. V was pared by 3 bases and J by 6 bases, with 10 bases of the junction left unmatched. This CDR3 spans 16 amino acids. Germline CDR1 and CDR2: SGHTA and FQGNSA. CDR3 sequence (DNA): TGTGCCAGCAGCTTCCTGTGGCGGGAGTCCCCCGGGGAGCTGTTTTTT. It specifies CASSFLWRESPGELFF. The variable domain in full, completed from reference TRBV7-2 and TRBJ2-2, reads GAGVSQSPSNKVTEKGKDVELRCDPISGHTALYWYRQSLGQGLEFLIYFQGNSAPDKSGLPSDRFSAERTGGSVSTLTIQRTQQEDSAVYLCASSFLWRESPGELFFGEGSRLTVL.

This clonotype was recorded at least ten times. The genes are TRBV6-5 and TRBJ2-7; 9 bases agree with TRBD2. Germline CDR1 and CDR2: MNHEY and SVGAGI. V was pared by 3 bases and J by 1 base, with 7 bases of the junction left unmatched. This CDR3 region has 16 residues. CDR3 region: CASSYQTSGVSYEQYF. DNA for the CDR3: TGTGCCAGCAGTTATCAGACTAGCGGAGTATCCTACGAGCAGTACTTC.

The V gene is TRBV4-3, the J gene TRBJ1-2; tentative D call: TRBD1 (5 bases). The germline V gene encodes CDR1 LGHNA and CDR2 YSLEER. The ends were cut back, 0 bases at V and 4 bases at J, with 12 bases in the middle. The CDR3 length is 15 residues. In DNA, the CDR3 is TGCGCCAGCAGCCAAGATATAAGGGGCGGCTATGGCTACACCTTC. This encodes CASSQDIRGGYGYTF.

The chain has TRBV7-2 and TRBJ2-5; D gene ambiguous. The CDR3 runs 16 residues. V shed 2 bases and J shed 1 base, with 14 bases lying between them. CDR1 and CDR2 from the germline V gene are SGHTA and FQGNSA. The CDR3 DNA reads TGTGCCAGCAGCTTAACCCCAGGACGGGCCCAAGAGACCCAGTACTTC. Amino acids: CASSLTPGRAQETQYF.

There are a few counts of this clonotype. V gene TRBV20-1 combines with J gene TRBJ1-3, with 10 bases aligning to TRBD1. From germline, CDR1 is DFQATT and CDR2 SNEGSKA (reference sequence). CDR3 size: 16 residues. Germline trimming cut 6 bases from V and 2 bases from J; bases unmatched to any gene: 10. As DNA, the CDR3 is TGCAGTGCCTTCGGGACAGGGGCAAAGGCTGGAAACACCATATATTTT. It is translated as CSAFGTGAKAGNTIYF.

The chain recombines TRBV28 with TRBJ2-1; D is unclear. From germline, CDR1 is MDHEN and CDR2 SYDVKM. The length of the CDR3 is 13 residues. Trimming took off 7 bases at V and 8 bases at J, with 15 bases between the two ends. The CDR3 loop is CASKSGPGDEQFF. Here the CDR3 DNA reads TGTGCCAGCAAGTCCGGGCCTGGAGATGAGCAGTTCTTC.

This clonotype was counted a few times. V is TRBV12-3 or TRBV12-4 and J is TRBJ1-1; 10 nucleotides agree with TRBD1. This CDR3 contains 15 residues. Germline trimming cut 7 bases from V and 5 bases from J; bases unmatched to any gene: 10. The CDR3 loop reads CASNNPGTGVTEAFF. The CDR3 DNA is TGTGCCAGCAACAACCCCGGGACAGGGGTGACTGAAGCTTTCTTT.

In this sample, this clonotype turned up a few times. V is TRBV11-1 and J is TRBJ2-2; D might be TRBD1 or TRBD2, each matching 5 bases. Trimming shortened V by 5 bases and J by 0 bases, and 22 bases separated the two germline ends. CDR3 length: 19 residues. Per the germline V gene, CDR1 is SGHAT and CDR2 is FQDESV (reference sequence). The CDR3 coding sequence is TGTGCCAGCAGCGGACCAAGAAGGGACCTATACGCGAACACCGGGGAGCTGTTTTTT. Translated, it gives CASSGPRRDLYANTGELFF. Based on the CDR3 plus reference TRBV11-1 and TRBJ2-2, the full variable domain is EAEVAQSPRYKITEKSQAVAFWCDPISGHATLYWYRQILGQGPELLVQFQDESVVDDSQLPKDRFSAERLKGVDSTLKIQPAELGDSAMYLCASSGPRRDLYANTGELFFGEGSRLTVL.

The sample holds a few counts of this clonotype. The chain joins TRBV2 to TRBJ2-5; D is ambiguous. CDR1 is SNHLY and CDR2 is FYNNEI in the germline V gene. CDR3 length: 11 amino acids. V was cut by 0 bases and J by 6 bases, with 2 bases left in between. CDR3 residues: CASSEAQTQYF. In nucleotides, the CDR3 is TGTGCCAGCAGTGAAGCGCAGACCCAGTACTTC.

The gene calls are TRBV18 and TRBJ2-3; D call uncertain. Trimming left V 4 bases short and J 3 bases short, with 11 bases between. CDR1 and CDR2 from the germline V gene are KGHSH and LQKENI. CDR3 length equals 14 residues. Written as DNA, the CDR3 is TGTGCCAGCTCACTAAACAGTGGGACAGATACGCAGTATTTT. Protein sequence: CASSLNSGTDTQYF.

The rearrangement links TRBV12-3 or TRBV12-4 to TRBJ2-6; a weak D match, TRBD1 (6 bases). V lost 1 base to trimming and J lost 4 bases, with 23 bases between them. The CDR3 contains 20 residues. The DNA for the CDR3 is TGTGCCAGCAGTTTAGTATCCAGGGGCCTTCTGATTGCCGGGGCCAACGTCCTGACTTTC. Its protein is CASSLVSRGLLIAGANVLTF.

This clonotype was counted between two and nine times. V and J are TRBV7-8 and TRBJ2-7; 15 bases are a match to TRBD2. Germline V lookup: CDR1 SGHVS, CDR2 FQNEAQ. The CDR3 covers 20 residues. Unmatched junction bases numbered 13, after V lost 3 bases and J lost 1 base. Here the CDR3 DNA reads TGTGCCAGCAGCTTCGCAAGGCCCGGGACTAGCGGGGGGTTATCCTACGAGCAGTACTTC. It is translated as CASSFARPGTSGGLSYEQYF.

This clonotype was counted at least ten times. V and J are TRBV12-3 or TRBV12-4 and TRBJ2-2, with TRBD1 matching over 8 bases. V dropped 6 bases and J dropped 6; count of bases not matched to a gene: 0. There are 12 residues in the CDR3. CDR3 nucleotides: TGTGCCAGCAGCAGGGGGCCCGGGGAGCTGTTTTTT. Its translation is CASSRGPGELFF.

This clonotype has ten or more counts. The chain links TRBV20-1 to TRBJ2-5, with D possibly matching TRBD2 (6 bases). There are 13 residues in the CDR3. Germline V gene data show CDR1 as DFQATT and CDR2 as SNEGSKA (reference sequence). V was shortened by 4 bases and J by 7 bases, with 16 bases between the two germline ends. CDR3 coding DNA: TGCAGTGCTATAACGGGGCGGGACGGGACCCAGTACTTC. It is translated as CSAITGRDGTQYF.

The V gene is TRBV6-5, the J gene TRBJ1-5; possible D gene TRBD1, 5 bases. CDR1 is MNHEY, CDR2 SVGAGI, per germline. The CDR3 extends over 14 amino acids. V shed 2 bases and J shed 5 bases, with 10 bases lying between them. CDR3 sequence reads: CASSYGRVDQPQHF. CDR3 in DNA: TGTGCCAGCAGTTACGGCAGGGTTGATCAGCCCCAGCATTTT.

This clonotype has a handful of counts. DNA for the CDR3: TGCAGCGTTTTGACTGTACTCTACGAGCAGTACTTC. Translating gives CSVLTVLYEQYF. The rearrangement uses TRBV29-1 and TRBJ2-7; D is unclear. The CDR3 loop spans 12 amino acids. V lost 5 bases to trimming and J lost 3 bases, with 11 bases between them. Germline V gives CDR1 SQVTM, CDR2 ANQGSEA.